This TCR beta chain was captured in a study of OX40 agonist ivuxolimab in advanced cancers. Study information: Past anti-PD-1, anti-PD-L1 or anti-CTLA-4 therapy was accepted, and roughly 42% had received some.

Some clones are missing from TCRdb's copy, which holds only in-frame ones; the method was immunoSEQ multiplex PCR. The table lists some 19,000 clones, approximately 86% of them singletons. This CDR3 region has 17 residues. Germline V lookup: CDR1 MGHRA, CDR2 YSYEKL. V gave up 2 bases and J gave up 5 bases; unmatched junction bases: 14. This sequence joins TRBV4-1 and TRBJ1-2; TRBD1 matches at 7 bases. Material: CD4+ or CD8+ T cells sorted from blood, obtained in a trial of the OX40 agonist ivuxolimab. This clonotype was sampled from an adult with an advanced solid tumor such as melanoma, head and neck, liver or kidney cancer. CDR3 DNA: TGCGCCAGCAGCCAACAACAGGGGTTAAGTGGGGCATATGGCTACACCTTC. Translated: CASSQQQGLSGAYGYTF.